Below, 32 T cell receptor beta chains from the same sample are listed, as sequenced in a study of Graves' ophthalmopathy and Graves' hyperthyroidism. Transcripts of RNA were the source for amplifying TCR beta CDR3 regions. Second-round multiplex PCR came after a first-round RT-PCR that employed HTBI primers. TCRdb recomputed calls from the multiplex PCR reads with MiXCR, one row per CDR3 protein. The profile shows some 520,000 distinct CDR3 sequences, approximately 15% of them singletons. Sequencing used blood. All receptors come from a woman under 40 with Graves' ophthalmopathy.

This clonotype showed up many times. The CDR3 DNA follows: TGTGCCAGCAGTTTCAGTTCCGGGACGAACAACTATGGCTACACCTTC. It translates to CASSFSSGTNNYGYTF. The V call is TRBV6-5, the J call TRBJ1-2; perhaps TRBD1 as D (5 bases). Germline CDR1 reads MNHEY; CDR2 reads SVGAGI. The CDR3 totals 16 residues. Trimming took 4 bases from V and 2 from J, leaving 17 bases between them.

This clonotype has ten or more counts. V gene TRBV30 combines with J gene TRBJ2-7; 8 bases are shared with TRBD2. This CDR3 comprises 15 residues. Germline trimming cut 2 bases from V and 7 bases from J; bases unmatched to any gene: 13. The germline CDR1 and CDR2 sequences are GTSNPN and SVGIG (reference sequence). This CDR3 is CAWSIGGRPAGEQYF. CDR3 bases: TGTGCCTGGAGTATCGGCGGGAGGCCCGCAGGGGAGCAGTACTTC.

This clonotype has at least ten counts. This rearrangement joins TRBV5-1 to TRBJ1-1, with 9 nucleotides matching TRBD1. J gave up 1 base and V 4 bases, and 8 bases lay outside the gene matches. The CDR3 sequence is 16 residues long. CDR1 SGHRS and CDR2 YFSETQ come from the germline V gene. The CDR3 here is CASSKTGGEWNTEAFF. In nucleotides, the CDR3 is TGCGCCAGCAGCAAGACAGGGGGGGAATGGAACACTGAAGCTTTCTTT.

This clonotype was observed a few times. The V and J genes are TRBV5-1 and TRBJ1-6; D is perhaps TRBD1 (6 bases). Trimming left V 4 bases short and J 10 bases short, with 21 bases between. Germline V CDR1 and CDR2: SGHRS, YFSETQ. The CDR3 spans 16 residues. CDR3 amino acids: CASSPSGGAIYSPLHF. The DNA of the CDR3 is TGCGCCAGCAGCCCTTCCGGGGGCGCGATCTACTCACCCCTCCACTTT. The full variable domain, completed using reference TRBV5-1 and TRBJ1-6, is KAGVTQTPRYLIKTRGQQVTLSCSPISGHRSVSWYQQTPGQGLQFLFEYFSETQRNKGNFPGRFSGRQFSNSRSEMNVSTLELGDSALYLCASSPSGGAIYSPLHFGNGTRLTVT.

This clonotype was picked up many times. The chain couples TRBV20-1 to TRBJ2-5, with TRBD2 matching 9 bases. This CDR3 is built from 15 residues. The germline CDR1 and CDR2 sequences are DFQATT and SNEGSKA (reference sequence). After removal of 1 base from V and 5 bases from J, the junction contained 8 bases not matched to a gene. CDR3 protein: CSARAPSGIGETQYF. The DNA of the CDR3 is TGCAGTGCTAGAGCCCCTAGCGGGATCGGGGAGACCCAGTACTTC.

There are many counts of this clonotype. This chain connects TRBV12-3 or TRBV12-4 to TRBJ2-5; 8 bases map to TRBD1. There are 15 residues in the CDR3. J gave up 0 bases and V 3 bases, and 3 bases lay outside the gene matches. The CDR3 region is CASSFAGQDQETQYF. Here the CDR3 DNA reads TGTGCCAGCAGTTTTGCGGGACAGGACCAAGAGACCCAGTACTTC.

A word on this clonotype: One end of the junction does not line up with germline, which may come from a read error. The CDR3 reads CSARRGGTKNIKYF. The DNA for the CDR3 is TGCAGTGCTAGAAGGGGGGGTACCAAAAACATTAAGTACTTC. The chain recombines TRBV20-1 with TRBJ2-4; D perhaps matches TRBD2 (7 bases). Germline V gene lookup returns CDR1 DFQATT and CDR2 SNEGSKA (reference sequence). This CDR3 is 14 amino acids long.

This clonotype was counted ten times or more. The rearrangement joins TRBV7-9 to TRBJ1-2, with D possibly matching TRBD1 (6 bases). V dropped 3 bases and J dropped 4 bases, with 12 bases sitting between them. The CDR3 has 14 amino acids. Germline assignment: CDR1 SEHNR and CDR2 FQNEAQ (reference sequence). CDR3 nucleotide sequence: TGTGCCAGCAGCTTGGCGGGGGCGAGCTATGGCTACACCTTC. Residues: CASSLAGASYGYTF.

This clonotype came up a few times. The chain has TRBV30 and TRBJ2-2; D call uncertain. Germline CDR1 and CDR2: GTSNPN and SVGIG (reference sequence). The V end was cut by 1 base, the J end by 2 bases, with 8 bases between. This CDR3 has 14 residues. CDR3 loop: CAWSASTNTGELFF. The CDR3 DNA reads TGTGCCTGGAGTGCTTCGACCAACACCGGGGAGCTGTTTTTT.

This clonotype has ten or more counts. The CDR3 loop is CASRGFGQTQETQYF. The CDR3 region has the DNA TGTGCCAGCAGGGGCTTCGGTCAGACCCAAGAGACCCAGTACTTC. This chain links TRBV2 with TRBJ2-5; D gene ambiguous. The CDR3 totals 15 residues. The V end was cut by 6 bases, the J end by 1 base, with 15 bases between. Germline V gene lookup returns CDR1 SNHLY and CDR2 FYNNEI.

The chain links TRBV29-1 to TRBJ2-2; 7 positions agree with TRBD1. This CDR3 region has 11 residues. The germline CDR1 and CDR2 sequences are SQVTM and ANQGSEA. V lost 6 bases and J lost 6; bases outside the gene matches: 1. The CDR3 DNA follows: TGCAGCGTCCAGGGGGCCGGGGAGCTGTTTTTT. Translation: CSVQGAGELFF.

This clonotype was counted between two and nine times. This chain links TRBV18 with TRBJ2-7; 7 bases line up with TRBD2. V shed 2 bases, J shed 4 bases, and the junction held 8 bases outside the gene matches. Germline values: CDR1 KGHSH, CDR2 LQKENI. There are 15 residues in the CDR3. The CDR3 bases are TGTGCCAGCTCACCAGTAGGCCTAGCGGATTACGAGCAGTACTTC. Translation gives CASSPVGLADYEQYF.

Notes on this clonotype: The junction does not match germline at one end; this may be a read error. The V and J genes are TRBV10-3 and TRBJ2-5, with D hard to call. CDR1 and CDR2 (germline): ENHRY, SYGVKD. The CDR3 consists of 17 residues. CDR3 protein: CAISGRQASYTQEAQYF. The CDR3 region has the DNA TGTGCCATCAGTGGTCGCCAGGCCAGTTATACGCAAGAGGCCCAGTACTTC.

This clonotype has ten or more counts. This chain connects TRBV5-1 to TRBJ2-2; TRBD2 aligns across 12 bases. The CDR3 runs to 14 residues. Germline V gene sequence: CDR1 SGHRS, CDR2 YFSETQ. Trimming took 1 base from V and 12 from J; bases not matched to a gene: 4. The CDR3 region has the DNA TGCGCCAGCAGCTTGACTAGCGGGGGGCCCAAGCTGTTTTTT. This codes for CASSLTSGGPKLFF.

Concerning this clonotype itself: A much larger clonotype is one base distant, so this may be a read error. This chain uses TRBV4-2 with TRBJ2-7; TRBD1 aligns across 8 bases. Germline assignment: CDR1 LGHNA and CDR2 YNFKEQ. The CDR3 totals 15 residues. CDR3 in amino acids: CAISQGQGSLGEQYF. Written as DNA, the CDR3 is TGTGCCATCAGCCAAGGACAGGGTTCGCTAGGCGAGCAGTACTTC.

This clonotype was detected many times. This chain connects TRBV20-1 to TRBJ1-5; 7 bases fit TRBD1. After removal of 0 bases from V and 0 bases from J, the junction contained 5 bases not matched to a gene. CDR3 size: 16 residues. The V gene's germline CDR1 is DFQATT and CDR2 SNEGSKA (reference sequence). The DNA of the CDR3 is TGCAGTGCTAGAGATGGGACAGAATATAGCAATCAGCCCCAGCATTTT. It translates to CSARDGTEYSNQPQHF.

In its sample, this clonotype was seen many times. The CDR3 DNA follows: TGTGCCAGCAGTGAAGGTTCCGTTAGAAACACCATATATTTT. Amino acids: CASSEGSVRNTIYF. V usage is TRBV6-1 and J usage is TRBJ1-3; no definite D call. Trimming removed 1 base from V and 5 bases from J, with 9 bases in between. This CDR3 has 14 amino acids. Looked up from germline, CDR1 is MNHNS and CDR2 is SASEGT.

In its sample, this clonotype was seen many times. This sequence joins TRBV28 and TRBJ2-7; a possible D gene is TRBD2 (6 bases). This CDR3 is 13 amino acids long. CDR1 and CDR2 from the germline V gene are MDHEN and SYDVKM. The V gene lost 4 bases and the J gene lost 3 bases, with 10 bases spanning the gap. CDR3 amino acids: CASSSSADYEQYF. The CDR3 nucleotides read TGTGCCAGCAGTTCTAGCGCGGACTACGAGCAGTACTTC.

This clonotype was recorded at least ten times. The gene calls are TRBV6-4 and TRBJ1-6, with unresolved D. The CDR3 totals 12 residues. Germline V gene sequence: CDR1 MRHNA, CDR2 SNTAGT. The ends were cut back, 5 bases at V and 13 bases at J, with 12 bases in the middle. The CDR3 protein is CASSYWPGPLHF. CDR3 DNA: TGTGCCAGCAGTTACTGGCCAGGCCCCCTCCACTTT.

A remark on this clonotype: A read error is possible here, since a much larger clone lies one base away. The conserved final phenylalanine or tryptophan is absent from the CDR3, which likely points to a read error. The V call is TRBV6-1, the J call TRBJ1-5, with TRBD1 matching over 7 bases. The germline V gene has CDR1 MNHNS and CDR2 SASEGT. Trimming removed 6 bases from V and 3 bases from J; junction bases left unmatched: 11. The CDR3 length is 16 residues. CDR3 nucleotides: TGTGCCAGCAGCGTCAAGGGGGGACAGTCCAATCAGCCCCAGCATCTT. As protein: CASSVKGGQSNQPQHL.

This clonotype has a count of ten or more. The chain couples TRBV6-5 to TRBJ2-2; 10 bases fit TRBD1. Trimming took 2 bases from V and 3 from J; bases not matched to a gene: 0. The CDR3 has 15 residues. Germline V gene data show CDR1 as MNHEY and CDR2 as SVGAGI. This chain's CDR3 is CASSYGTGDTGELFF. CDR3 nucleotide sequence: TGTGCCAGCAGTTACGGGACAGGGGACACCGGGGAGCTGTTTTTT.

This clonotype was detected many times. The CDR3 is CASSSGGEAAWHF. CDR3 nucleotides: TGTGCCAGCAGTTCGGGGGGTGAAGCGGCTTGGCATTTT. The J gene is TRBJ1-5, the V gene TRBV27, with D maybe TRBD1 (5 bases). Trimming removed 4 bases at V and 15 bases at J, with 19 bases between. Germline loops: CDR1 MNHEY, CDR2 SMNVEV (reference sequence). CDR3 length: 13 amino acids.

V is TRBV27 and J is TRBJ2-7, with TRBD2 matching 7 bases. The V gene's germline CDR1 is MNHEY and CDR2 SMNVEV (reference sequence). The CDR3 has 14 amino acids. V trimming: 3 bases; J trimming: 4 bases; junction bases outside the gene matches: 6. This chain's CDR3 is CASSLGEGRYEQYF. CDR3 DNA: TGTGCCAGCAGTTTGGGGGAGGGCCGGTACGAGCAGTACTTC.

This clonotype was recorded at least ten times. This sequence joins TRBV9 and TRBJ2-2; 9 bases align to TRBD2. This CDR3 comprises 14 residues. V was clipped by 5 bases and J by 3 bases; unmatched bases: 2. Germline V gene sequence: CDR1 SGDLS, CDR2 YYNGEE. The CDR3 is CASSSGGDTGELFF. In nucleotides, the CDR3 is TGTGCCAGCAGTAGCGGGGGAGACACCGGGGAGCTGTTTTTT.

This clonotype appeared many times. The chain is built from TRBV19 and TRBJ2-7; possibly TRBD1 or TRBD2 for D (5 bases each). The CDR3 spans 16 residues. V was shortened by 3 bases and J by 7 bases, with 22 bases between the two germline ends. The V gene's germline CDR1 is LNHDA and CDR2 SQIVND (reference sequence). CDR3 coding DNA: TGTGCCAGTAGTATTGATCCCGGGACCCCCTCAGGGGAGCAGTACTTC. Its protein is CASSIDPGTPSGEQYF.

This clonotype was detected only a few times. One end of the junction fails to match germline, which may point to a read error. J is TRBJ1-1 and V is TRBV27; D gene unclear. Per germline, CDR1 MNHEY and CDR2 SMNVEV (reference sequence). The CDR3 runs to 14 residues. The CDR3 loop reads CASSLYRENTEACF. CDR3 nucleotide sequence: TGTGCCAGCAGTTTATATAGGGAGAACACTGAAGCTTGCTTT.

This clonotype was counted at least ten times. The CDR3 loop reads CASSSLDSPTYEQYF. The CDR3 region has the DNA TGTGCCAGCAGTTCCCTTGACAGTCCTACCTACGAGCAGTACTTC. The genes are TRBV28 and TRBJ2-7, with D perhaps matching TRBD1 (5 bases). Deletions cut 4 bases from V and 2 bases from J, with 15 bases between. The V gene's germline CDR1 is MDHEN and CDR2 SYDVKM. The CDR3 length is 15 residues.

This clonotype was seen at least ten times. V usage is TRBV2 and J usage is TRBJ2-2, with D maybe TRBD2 (6 bases). V was shortened by 6 bases and J by 4 bases, with 9 bases between the two germline ends. The CDR3 is 13 residues long. From germline, CDR1 is SNHLY and CDR2 FYNNEI. Here the CDR3 reads CASSRRGTGELFF. The CDR3 DNA reads as TGTGCCAGCAGCCGGCGGGGCACCGGGGAGCTGTTTTTT.

The chain carries TRBV6-5 and TRBJ2-2, with D perhaps TRBD2 (5 bases). Germline V lookup: CDR1 MNHEY, CDR2 SVGAGI. This CDR3 has 15 amino acids. Trimming took off 4 bases at V and 6 bases at J, with 15 bases between the two ends. CDR3 nucleotides: TGTGCCAGCAGTTCCCCTACGGGATGGGCCGGGGAGCTGTTTTTT. This translates into CASSSPTGWAGELFF.

Many counts were recorded for this clonotype. The chain recombines TRBV6-5 with TRBJ2-2, with no clear D. The CDR3 has 14 amino acids. Trimming left V 6 bases short and J 3 bases short, with 11 bases between. The germline CDR1 and CDR2 sequences are MNHEY and SVGAGI. The CDR3, as DNA: TGTGCCAGCAGATCGGACGAAGACACCGGGGAGCTGTTTTTT. It yields the protein CASRSDEDTGELFF.

This clonotype was recorded many times. The chain employs TRBV24-1 and TRBJ2-7; 8 nucleotides line up with TRBD2. Unmatched junction bases numbered 4, after V lost 5 bases and J lost 2 bases. CDR1 is KGHDR, CDR2 SFDVKD, per germline. CDR3 length: 14 amino acids. DNA of the CDR3: TGTGCCACCAGTGGAGCGGGGGCCCCCTACGAGCAGTACTTC. The encoded protein is CATSGAGAPYEQYF.

In its sample, this clonotype was seen a few times. This sequence joins TRBV12-3 or TRBV12-4 and TRBJ1-6; 9 bases agree with TRBD1. The trim removed 3 bases at V and 10 bases at J, leaving 13 bases unmatched. The CDR3 is made up of 17 amino acids. The CDR3 bases are TGTGCCAGCAGTTTGGTGATTCCGGGACAGGGTCGATCACCCCTCCACTTT. Protein sequence: CASSLVIPGQGRSPLHF.